The sequence of this T cell receptor (beta chain) was determined in a study of regulatory T cells in long-lasting Graves disease. Trimming pared 8 bases from V and 10 bases from J, leaving 20 bases between. The CDR3 covers 13 residues. The germline V gene encodes CDR1 MNHNS and CDR2 SASEGT. This clonotype was seen a handful of times. The sample's time point: newly diagnosed GD, antithyroid drugs for less than 3 months. The authors made the TCR library using RNA they extracted from PBMCs. In building TCR beta libraries, iRepertoire HTBI primers were used together with Arm-PCR of CDR3 regions. From the multiplex PCR reads, TCRdb called clonotypes with MiXCR, one entry per CDR3 protein. The sample yields about 500,000 distinct CDR3 sequences, about 16% seen once. These data also featured in a second study, about T cells in Graves' hyperthyroidism and ophthalmopathy. From that second work: A first-round RT-PCR of the TCR CDR3 used the HTBI primer set. Blood samples included most of the expanded thyroid clonotypes exceeding 0.001. It was a median around 6 months before onset that the model predicted ophthalmopathy.

The chain couples TRBV6-1 to TRBJ1-1; TRBD1 might be the D (5 bases). This TCR came from a man aged 40-50 years with Graves disease. This material consisted of peripheral blood mononuclear cells (PBMCs), taken at new diagnosis, from a patient treated with antithyroid drugs. The chain's CDR3 is CASETLPGGTAFF. The CDR3 DNA sequence: TGTGCCAGCGAAACCCTTCCGGGGGGAACAGCTTTCTTT.